Listed below are T cell receptor beta chains from one sample, sequenced in a study of neurological immune-mediated disorders. TCRdb re-called the 5' RACE reads with MiXCR, one entry per CDR3 protein. The profile covers tens of thousands of distinct CDR3 sequences, with less than 15% appearing a single time and roughly 4.8% taken by the ten largest. The sample was PBMCs. These receptors all come from a female donor with HTLV-1-associated myelopathy (HAM/TSP). CDR3s include the opening cysteine and the closing phenylalanine or tryptophan. The order of the fields is CDR3 DNA, CDR3 protein, clone size, D gene, V gene, J gene. A D gene is named only where the DNA matches it firmly. Expanded clones are given a class, and other clones once, few, many or no size at all.

TGCGCCAGCAGCCAACAGGGGGGGGCTTACAATGAGCAGTTCTTC	CASSQQGGAYNEQFF	many	-	TRBV5-1	TRBJ2-1
TGTGCCAGCAGTAACCCGGACCCGAGCTCCTACAATGAGCAGTTCTTC	CASSNPDPSSYNEQFF	many	-	TRBV28	TRBJ2-1
TGCGCCAGCAGCTCACTGGGACCGACTCACTTATCGGGCTACACCTTC	CASSSLGPTHLSGYTF	many	-	TRBV5-1	TRBJ1-2
TGCGCCAGCAGCCAAGGTTCAGTCAACACAGATACGCAGTATTTT	CASSQGSVNTDTQYF	-	-	TRBV4-1	TRBJ2-3
TGCAGTGCTAGAGATTTAGATACGCAGTATTTT	CSARDLDTQYF	many	-	TRBV20-1	TRBJ2-3
TGTGCCAGCAGAGGACAGGGGGCGAATGAGCAGTTCTTC	CASRGQGANEQFF	many	TRBD1	TRBV6-5	TRBJ2-1
TGCAGTGCGGGACAGGGGGCGCCCAATGAGCAGTTCTTC	CSAGQGAPNEQFF	many	TRBD1	TRBV20-1	TRBJ2-1
TGCGCCAGCAGCTTCGGACACCAATCCAGTGAGCAGTTCTTC	CASSFGHQSSEQFF	many	-	TRBV5-1	TRBJ2-1
TGCGCCAGCAGCGCGCAGTATGGCTACACCTTC	CASSAQYGYTF	many	-	TRBV5-1	TRBJ1-2
TGCGCCAGCAGCTTGGCGGGAAGCACAGATACGCAGTATTTT	CASSLAGSTDTQYF	many	-	TRBV5-1	TRBJ2-3
TGTGCCAGCAGTTTAAGGGGCGGGGGGGGCCAAGAGACCCAGTACTTC	CASSLRGGGGQETQYF	many	TRBD2	TRBV12-3/TRBV12-4	TRBJ2-5
TGTGCCAGCAGTTGGGCAGGAAGGAAAAACATTCAGTACTTC	CASSWAGRKNIQYF	many	-	TRBV28	TRBJ2-4
TGTGCCAGCTCATCAGGGGTCACAGATACGCAGTATTTT	CASSSGVTDTQYF	many	-	TRBV18	TRBJ2-3
TGCGCCAGCAGCCAAGGGACAGGTATATCACCCCTCCACTTT	CASSQGTGISPLHF	many	TRBD1	TRBV4-1	TRBJ1-6
TGCGCCAGCAGCCACGGACAGGGAAAGTCACCCCTCCACTTT	CASSHGQGKSPLHF	many	TRBD1	TRBV4-1	TRBJ1-6
TGCGCCAGCAGCTTGGACGGAGCGAACACCGGGGAGCTGTTTTTT	CASSLDGANTGELFF	many	-	TRBV5-1	TRBJ2-2
TGTGCCACCAGTGACCCCCGCCACGGCCCTAACACTGAAGCTTTCTTT	CATSDPRHGPNTEAFF	many	-	TRBV24-1	TRBJ1-1
TGCAGTGCTCGGACAGGGAATAGCAATCAGCCCCAGCATTTT	CSARTGNSNQPQHF	many	TRBD1	TRBV20-1	TRBJ1-5
TGCGCCAGCAGCTTGGGGGGGCCCTCGAACACTGAAGCTTTCTTT	CASSLGGPSNTEAFF	many	-	TRBV5-1	TRBJ1-1
TGTGCCAGCAGAGGGGTCGCCCGGGAGACCCAGTACTTC	CASRGVARETQYF	many	-	TRBV5-5	TRBJ2-5
TGTGCCAGCAGCAAAGACAGGGTGGGTTCCTACAATGAGCAGTTCTTC	CASSKDRVGSYNEQFF	many	TRBD1	TRBV5-5	TRBJ2-1
TGTGCCAGCAGCCAAGTTGGGACGGGCACAGATACGCAGTATTTT	CASSQVGTGTDTQYF	many	-	TRBV3-1	TRBJ2-3
TGTGCTACCAGCAGATCTGGGGGACTGGGATTCTCCTACAATGAGCAGTTCTTC	CATSRSGGLGFSYNEQFF	-	-	TRBV15	TRBJ2-1
TGCGCCAGCAGCCAAGAAAGGAGGCCAGATACGCAGTATTTT	CASSQERRPDTQYF	many	-	TRBV4-1	TRBJ2-3
TGCAGTGGAGTTTCATGGAACGACGGGGAAGTGGACGAGCAGTACTTC	CSGVSWNDGEVDEQYF	many	-	TRBV20-1	TRBJ2-7
TGTGCCACCAGTCTACCGGGGTCCAACGAGCAGTACTTC	CATSLPGSNEQYF	many	-	TRBV24-1	TRBJ2-7
TGCGCCAGCAGCTCCTCCTGGACTAGCGGGGTGACTTGGGAGACCCAGTACTTC	CASSSSWTSGVTWETQYF	many	TRBD2	TRBV5-1	TRBJ2-5
TGCGCCAGCAGCGGAAGGGGGGCCCCCTACAATGAGCAGTTCTTC	CASSGRGAPYNEQFF	many	-	TRBV5-1	TRBJ2-1
TGTGCCAGCAGTGTAACCGGAGCGAGATACACCTTC	CASSVTGARYTF	many	-	TRBV2	TRBJ1-2
TGTGACAAACCGGGACTAGTGGGCCCATACGAGCAGTACTTC	CDKPGLVGPYEQYF	-	TRBD2	TRBV10-3	TRBJ2-7
TGTGCCACCAGTGACTCCGGGATAAGCACAGATACGCAGTATTTT	CATSDSGISTDTQYF	many	-	TRBV24-1	TRBJ2-3
TGCGCCAGCAGCTCCCTCAAAAAAGCGGGGGGGACCTACGAGCAGTACTTC	CASSSLKKAGGTYEQYF	many	TRBD2	TRBV5-1	TRBJ2-7
TGTGCCAGCAGTTTAGATTCAGGCAGGGGGAGCGGCTACACCTTC	CASSLDSGRGSGYTF	medium-sized	TRBD1	TRBV12-3/TRBV12-4	TRBJ1-2
TGTGCCTGGAGTGTTAGCGGGGGGTTCACAGATACGCAGTATTTT	CAWSVSGGFTDTQYF	-	TRBD2	TRBV30	TRBJ2-3
TGTGCCAGTGGACAGGGGATGGGTTCACCCCTCCACTTT	CASGQGMGSPLHF	many	TRBD1	TRBV6-6	TRBJ1-6
TGTGCCAGCAGTTTCGGACCGGCCAACGTCCTGACTTTC	CASSFGPANVLTF	many	-	TRBV28	TRBJ2-6
TGTGCCATCAGGGGACAGGGGGCAACCGGGGAGCTGTTTTTT	CAIRGQGATGELFF	many	TRBD1	TRBV10-3	TRBJ2-2
TGTGCCAGCAGCAGACCGGGACAGGGGGCATGGGGGTACCAAGAGACCCAGTACTTC	CASSRPGQGAWGYQETQYF	many	-	TRBV21-1	TRBJ2-5
TGTGCCATCAGTGAGTTTTACGCGAGCTCCTACGAGCAGTACTTC	CAISEFYASSYEQYF	many	-	TRBV10-3	TRBJ2-7
TGTGCCAGCAGTTCTCCGGGACTCGGTACCTACGAGCAGTACTTC	CASSSPGLGTYEQYF	many	-	TRBV28	TRBJ2-7
TGCGCCAGCAGTACGGTAACTGGGGCCAACGTCCTGACTTTC	CASSTVTGANVLTF	many	-	TRBV5-1	TRBJ2-6
TGTGCCACTCGGCCAGGGCGAGACGCAGAGGGCACTGAAGCTTTCTTT	CATRPGRDAEGTEAFF	many	-	TRBV10-3	TRBJ1-1
TGCGCCAGCAGCTTGTTCGCCTCGAGTTACGAGCAGTACTTC	CASSLFASSYEQYF	many	-	TRBV5-1	TRBJ2-7
TGTGCCAGCAGCACCCTTGGTTCAGGGGTCATCGCCTACGAGCAGTACTTC	CASSTLGSGVIAYEQYF	many	-	TRBV6-2/TRBV6-3	TRBJ2-7
TGCGCCAGCAGCTTGGCCATGGTTAGTAGGGCAGACCGGGGCACTGACAATGAGCAGTTCTTC	CASSLAMVSRADRGTDNEQFF	-	-	TRBV5-1	TRBJ2-1
TGTGCCAGCAGTGACAATAGCGGGCGAGGGGATACGCAGTATTTT	CASSDNSGRGDTQYF	many	TRBD2	TRBV25-1	TRBJ2-3
TGTGCCAGCAGTTACCGGGACAGGGGATTCGAAGAGCAGTACTTC	CASSYRDRGFEEQYF	-	TRBD1	TRBV6-1	TRBJ2-7
TGTGCCAGCAGCTATGGACAGTCCCTCTATGGCTACACCTTC	CASSYGQSLYGYTF	many	-	TRBV6-6	TRBJ1-2
TGTGCCAGCAGGAGAGCAGGGATCTCTGGAAACACCATATATTTT	CASRRAGISGNTIYF	-	-	TRBV6-5	TRBJ1-3
TGTGCCATCAGTGAGCGGGGCGATTCACCCCTCCACTTT	CAISERGDSPLHF	many	-	TRBV10-3	TRBJ1-6
TGTGCCAGCAGTTTGGCAGGCCCCAATGAGCAGTTCTTC	CASSLAGPNEQFF	few	-	TRBV28	TRBJ2-1
TGCGCCAGCAGCTACGCCGGGACAGGACAGTATGGCTACACCTTC	CASSYAGTGQYGYTF	many	TRBD1	TRBV5-1	TRBJ1-2
TGCGCCAGCAGCCACCGACTAGCGGGGGGGCGGACGAATGAGCAGTTCTTC	CASSHRLAGGRTNEQFF	many	TRBD2	TRBV5-1	TRBJ2-1
TGTGCCAGCAGCTTATCGGGGGGGACCTACAATGAGCAGTTCTTC	CASSLSGGTYNEQFF	many	TRBD2	TRBV7-2	TRBJ2-1
TGTGCCAGCAGCCAAGAAAGACTAGGGGACTACAATGAGCAGTTCTTC	CASSQERLGDYNEQFF	many	-	TRBV4-2	TRBJ2-1
TGCAGTGCTAGAGATCTCGACAATAGCCCGCCCCAGCATTTT	CSARDLDNSPPQHF	many	-	TRBV20-1	TRBJ1-5
TGCGCCAGCAGCCGTGGAGGCGAGACACCCTACGAGCAGTACTTC	CASSRGGETPYEQYF	many	-	TRBV5-1	TRBJ2-7
TGTGCCAGCAGCCCTGGGGTGCGGGGGCCAGAGGAGACCCAGTACTTC	CASSPGVRGPEETQYF	many	-	TRBV7-3	TRBJ2-5
TGTGCCAGCAGCTTTAGCCGTAGCGGAACAAACACCCGACCGCAGTATTTT	CASSFSRSGTNTRPQYF	-	-	TRBV7-2	TRBJ2-3
TGTGCCAGCAGTTACTCTTGGACAGTGCTTAGCAATCAGCCCCAGCATTTT	CASSYSWTVLSNQPQHF	many	-	TRBV6-5	TRBJ1-5